This T cell receptor beta chain is from a study of blood T cells in healthy people across ages. General study findings and limits: Age showed a roughly linear inverse relationship with TCR beta diversity per million T cells.

The total RNA that was extracted per sample amounted to at least 5 micrograms. A remark on this clonotype: Its antigen is not known.

A second PCR, run for roughly 7 to 12 cycles, used a sample-barcoded 5' primer plus a J-beta primer mix. From the 5' RACE reads, TCRdb called clonotypes with MiXCR, one entry per CDR3 protein. Of around 1,500,000 distinct CDR3 sequences listed, around two fifths are singletons. This receptor was taken from a woman between 18 and 29 years old in good health. The sequencing sample was made of blood.

In nucleotides, the CDR3 is TGTGCCAGTAGGGATAGCGGGAGGGGCTACTACGAGCAGTACTTC. Translating gives CASRDSGRGYYEQYF. V usage is TRBV7-2 and J usage is TRBJ2-7; 11 bases align to TRBD2. Trimming cost V 9 bases and J 3 bases; bases outside gene matches: 10. In germline, CDR1 is SGHTA, CDR2 FQGNSA. The CDR3 loop spans 15 amino acids.